The rows below give T cell receptor beta chains drawn from one sample of a study of shared clonotypes between healthy human individuals. The data were produced by immunoSEQ multiplex PCR, yet TCRdb's version contains in-frame clones alone and is incomplete. The data show 450,000 to 650,000 clones, around three quarters seen once. Sequenced: PBMCs. These TCRs come from a woman aged 35 to 49 in good health. Some clones in this sample may be carry-over from other donors' samples. Both conserved end residues are part of each CDR3. The order of the fields is J gene, clone size, D gene, V gene, CDR3 protein, CDR3 DNA. D genes are given only for firm matches. Part of the rows lack a size; the others show once, few, many or a class for expanded clones.

TRBJ2-7 - - TRBV21-1 CASSKETGSYEQYF TGTGCCAGCAGCAAGGAGACAGGCTCCTACGAGCAGTACTTC
TRBJ2-5 - - TRBV28 CASSILGGETQYF TGTGCCAGCTCAATACTAGGAGGAGAGACCCAGTACTTC
TRBJ2-1 - - TRBV7-2 CASSLDRAYNEQFF TGTGCCAGCAGCTTAGACAGGGCATACAATGAGCAGTTCTTC
TRBJ2-2 few - TRBV29-1 CSAAGDIDTGELFF TGCAGCGCCGCCGGGGACATTGACACCGGGGAGCTGTTTTTT
TRBJ1-1 - TRBD1 TRBV28 CASSYLGGQGATYTEAFF TGTGCCAGCAGTTACCTCGGTGGACAGGGGGCGACTTATACTGAAGCTTTCTTT
TRBJ1-4 - - TRBV7-8 CASSLAGFDEKLFF TGTGCCAGCAGCTTAGCGGGTTTCGATGAAAAACTGTTTTTT
TRBJ1-2 - TRBD1 TRBV2 CASSGQGPNYGYTF TGTGCCAGCAGTGGACAGGGGCCTAACTATGGCTACACCTTC
TRBJ2-5 - TRBD2 TRBV7-9 CASSLGGLAGKTQYF TGTGCCAGCAGCTTAGGGGGACTAGCGGGAAAGACCCAGTACTTC
TRBJ2-1 - - TRBV10-2 CASSPYNEQFF TGCGCCAGCAGTCCTTACAATGAGCAGTTCTTC
TRBJ2-2 once - TRBV19 CASKKGPTLNTGELFF TGTGCCAGTAAGAAGGGCCCGACCCTGAACACCGGGGAGCTGTTTTTT
TRBJ2-7 - - TRBV6-5 CASSFLLGSYEQYF TGTGCCAGCAGTTTCCTTCTGGGCTCCTACGAGCAGTACTTC
TRBJ1-1 - - TRBV6-1 CASIWGEGNTEAFF TGTGCCAGCATCTGGGGGGAAGGGAACACTGAAGCTTTCTTT
TRBJ2-1 - TRBD2 TRBV7-9 CASSLGGGTSGRSGEQFF TGTGCCAGCAGCTTAGGAGGTGGGACTAGCGGGAGGTCGGGCGAGCAGTTCTTC
TRBJ1-2 once - TRBV7-2 CASSLGQGRYGYTF TGTGCCAGCAGCTTAGGTCAGGGACGTTATGGCTACACCTTC
TRBJ1-1 - - TRBV4-3 CASSQDLWGTTEAFF TGCGCCAGCAGCCAAGATCTTTGGGGGACCACTGAAGCTTTCTTT
TRBJ2-3 - TRBD2 TRBV19 CASSPGGGTDTQYF TGTGCCAGTAGTCCGGGGGGGGGCACAGATACGCAGTATTTT
TRBJ2-7 many - TRBV7-9 CASSLAGTSSYEQYF TGTGCCAGCAGCTTAGCAGGGACGAGCTCCTACGAGCAGTACTTC
TRBJ1-1 - - TRBV28 CASSYEVQNTEAFF TGTGCCAGCAGTTACGAGGTTCAGAACACTGAAGCTTTCTTT
TRBJ2-3 once - TRBV2 CASSEEFPSTDTQYF TGTGCCAGCAGTGAAGAGTTCCCTAGCACAGATACGCAGTATTTT
TRBJ1-1 - TRBD1 TRBV14 CASSQGNRGQNTEAFF TGTGCCAGCAGCCAAGGTAACAGGGGGCAGAACACTGAAGCTTTCTTT
TRBJ1-5 - TRBD1 TRBV7-2 CASSSGQGLNQPQHF TGTGCCAGCAGCTCCGGACAGGGGCTCAATCAGCCCCAGCATTTT
TRBJ1-3 - - TRBV7-2 CASSLSRAGNTIYF TGTGCCAGCAGCTTATCAAGGGCTGGAAACACCATATATTTT
TRBJ2-7 few - TRBV9 CASSAQGFDEQYF TGTGCCAGCAGCGCACAGGGCTTTGACGAGCAGTACTTC
TRBJ2-2 - - TRBV4-3 CASSQEVRVNTGELFF TGCGCCAGCAGCCAAGAGGTCAGGGTCAACACCGGGGAGCTGTTTTTT
TRBJ2-5 - TRBD1 TRBV7-6 CASSLSRGLRETQYF TGTGCCAGCAGCTTATCCAGGGGGCTTCGGGAGACCCAGTACTTC
TRBJ2-5 - TRBD2 TRBV9 CASSGPGTSGQETQYF TGTGCCAGCAGCGGACCCGGGACTAGCGGTCAAGAGACCCAGTACTTC
TRBJ2-7 - - TRBV6-5 CASSYSGYSYEQYF TGTGCCAGCAGTTACTCGGGCTACTCCTACGAGCAGTACTTC
TRBJ2-1 - TRBD2 TRBV7-3 CASSPNVAGVHNEQFF TGTGCCAGCAGCCCCAACGTGGCGGGAGTACACAATGAGCAGTTCTTC
TRBJ1-2 - TRBD1 TRBV30 CAWGGTAYGYTF TGTGCCTGGGGCGGGACAGCCTATGGCTACACCTTC
TRBJ2-7 - - TRBV4-1 CASSQVQGLFYEQYF TGCGCCAGCAGCCAAGTACAGGGTCTATTTTACGAGCAGTACTTC
TRBJ2-3 - TRBD2 TRBV5-6 CASSLVAGGPGTQYF TGTGCCAGCAGCTTGGTCGCGGGAGGGCCCGGTACGCAGTATTTT
TRBJ2-1 once - TRBV28 CASSLSGKGLAYNEQFF TGTGCCAGCAGTTTATCCGGGAAGGGTCTGGCCTACAATGAGCAGTTCTTC
TRBJ1-5 many - TRBV10-2 CASSDHRQPQHF TGCGCCAGCAGTGACCACAGACAGCCCCAGCATTTT
TRBJ1-1 - - TRBV7-9 CASSPFMNTEAFF TGTGCCAGCAGCCCGTTCATGAACACTGAAGCTTTCTTT
TRBJ1-4 - - TRBV30 CAWSVKGDEKLFF TGTGCCTGGAGTGTAAAAGGGGATGAAAAACTGTTTTTT
TRBJ2-2 few - TRBV18 CASSPAGTNTGELFF TGTGCCAGCTCACCGGCGGGGACGAACACCGGGGAGCTGTTTTTT
TRBJ2-3 - - TRBV18 CASSPRGAALTDTQYF TGTGCCAGCTCACCAAGGGGGGCCGCGTTGACAGATACGCAGTATTTT
TRBJ2-5 - - TRBV7-8 CASSSRETQYF TGTGCCAGCAGCTCCAGAGAGACCCAGTACTTC
TRBJ2-1 - TRBD2 TRBV6-5 CASSYSGLDNEQFF TGTGCCAGCAGTTACTCGGGACTAGACAATGAGCAGTTCTTC
TRBJ2-5 - TRBD2 TRBV11-2 CASSLDLAVRTQYF TGTGCCAGCAGCTTAGACCTAGCGGTGAGGACCCAGTACTTC
TRBJ2-1 - - TRBV28 CASSSRSLTGNEQFF TGTGCCAGCAGTTCTCGCAGCCTAACGGGCAATGAGCAGTTCTTC
TRBJ1-1 - - TRBV30 CAWSGSLTEAFF TGTGCCTGGAGTGGGTCACTCACTGAAGCTTTCTTT
TRBJ2-5 few TRBD2 TRBV18 CASSSGLGETQYF TGTGCCAGCTCATCTGGACTAGGAGAGACCCAGTACTTC
TRBJ2-2 few TRBD1 TRBV6-6 CASRSTGGTGELFF TGTGCCAGCAGATCGACAGGGGGTACCGGGGAGCTGTTTTTT
TRBJ2-7 - - TRBV5-1 CASSSSAYEQYF TGCGCCAGCAGCTCCTCAGCCTACGAGCAGTACTTC
TRBJ1-2 many TRBD1 TRBV30 CAWRWTGAGYGYTF TGTGCCTGGAGGTGGACAGGGGCGGGCTATGGCTACACCTTC
TRBJ2-3 - TRBD2 TRBV5-1 CASSLGVPGGLDTQYF TGCGCCAGCAGCTTGGGGGTGCCGGGAGGGCTGGATACGCAGTATTTT
TRBJ2-7 - - TRBV5-4 CASSRLGLYEQYF TGTGCCAGCAGCCGGCTGGGACTCTACGAGCAGTACTTC
TRBJ2-3 - - TRBV15 CATSRDAVRGTDTQYF TGTGCCACCAGCAGAGATGCAGTTCGCGGCACAGATACGCAGTATTTT
TRBJ1-1 - - TRBV7-9 CASTYMVGTEAFF TGTGCCAGCACCTATATGGTGGGGACTGAAGCTTTCTTT
TRBJ2-7 - - TRBV20-1 CSASGKNEQYF TGCAGTGCTAGCGGTAAAAACGAGCAGTACTTC
TRBJ2-1 few TRBD2 TRBV28 CASSFHAGGYNEQFF TGTGCCAGCAGTTTTCATGCGGGGGGCTACAATGAGCAGTTCTTC
TRBJ2-1 few - TRBV2 CASSIERQFF TGTGCCAGCAGCATCGAACGGCAGTTCTTC
TRBJ2-5 once - TRBV5-1 CASSLDRGETQYF TGCGCCAGCAGCTTGGACCGTGGGGAGACCCAGTACTTC